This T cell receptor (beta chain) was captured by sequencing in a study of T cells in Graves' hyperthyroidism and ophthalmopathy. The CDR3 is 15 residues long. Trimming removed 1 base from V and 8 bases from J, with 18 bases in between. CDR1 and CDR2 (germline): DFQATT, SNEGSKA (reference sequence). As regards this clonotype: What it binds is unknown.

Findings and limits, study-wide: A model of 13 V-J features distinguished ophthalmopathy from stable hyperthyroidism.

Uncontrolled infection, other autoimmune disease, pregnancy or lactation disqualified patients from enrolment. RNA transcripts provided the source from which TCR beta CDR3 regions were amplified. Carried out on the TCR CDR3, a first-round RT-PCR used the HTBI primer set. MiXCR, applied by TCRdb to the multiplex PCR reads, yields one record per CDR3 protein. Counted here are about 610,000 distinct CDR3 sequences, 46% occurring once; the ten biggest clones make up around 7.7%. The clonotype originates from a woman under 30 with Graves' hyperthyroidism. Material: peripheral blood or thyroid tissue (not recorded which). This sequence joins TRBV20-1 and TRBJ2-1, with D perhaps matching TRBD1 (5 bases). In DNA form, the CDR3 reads TGCAGTGCTAGAGTTCTAGAAAGCAGGGTCGATGAGCAGTTCTTC. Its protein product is CSARVLESRVDEQFF.